The 16 T cell receptor beta chains reported below all come from one sample, sequenced in a study of chemoradiotherapy in HPV16-positive cancers. Produced via immunoSEQ multiplex PCR; TCRdb's table is partial and in-frame only. Altogether 12,000 to 15,000 clones are present, roughly 93% being singletons, with the ten largest covering roughly 2.5%. Sequencing used blood, obtained from a patient who underwent chemoradiotherapy. These receptors all come from a human donor with HPV-associated anogenital cancer.

CDR3: CAWSVDTQPQHF. The CDR3 nucleotides are TGTGCCTGGAGTGTAGATACACAGCCCCAGCATTTT. The V call is TRBV30, the J call TRBJ1-5, with unresolved D. This CDR3 spans 12 amino acids. Germline V gene lookup returns CDR1 GTSNPN and CDR2 SVGIG (reference sequence). V lost 0 bases and J 7 bases, leaving 7 bases between the germline ends. Drawing the rest from reference TRBV30 and TRBJ1-5, the complete variable domain is SQTIHQWPATLVQPVGSPLSLECTVEGTSNPNLYWYRQAAGRGLQLLFYSVGIGQISSEVPQNLSASRPQDRQFILSSKKLLLSDSGFYLCAWSVDTQPQHFGDGTRLSIL.

This clone has a single count. The rearrangement links TRBV10-2 to TRBJ2-6; maybe TRBD1 (5 bases). V shed 4 bases and J shed 0 bases, with 13 bases lying between them. Germline CDR1 and CDR2: WSHSY and SAAADI. CDR3 length: 17 residues. In DNA, the CDR3 is TGCGCCAGCAGTGGCGACAGCTTCGTCTCTGGGGCCAACGTCCTGACTTTC. Its translation is CASSGDSFVSGANVLTF.

This chain uses TRBV5-6 with TRBJ2-7; TRBD1 matches 12 bases. V lost 4 bases and J lost 4; bases outside the gene matches: 6. Germline lookup yields CDR1 SGHDT and CDR2 YYEEEE. The CDR3 is made up of 15 amino acids. The CDR3: CASSAGTGGAYEQYF. The CDR3 DNA is TGTGCCAGCAGCGCGGGGACAGGGGGCGCGTACGAGCAGTACTTC.

This chain connects TRBV7-2 to TRBJ1-1; D unresolved. V lost 5 bases and J lost 1, with 8 bases in between. The CDR3 extends over 13 amino acids. The germline V gene has CDR1 SGHTA and CDR2 FQGNSA. CDR3 sequence: CASSPSGNTEAFF. In DNA form, the CDR3 reads TGTGCCAGCAGCCCTTCGGGGAACACTGAAGCTTTCTTT.

This clone appeared once. The rearrangement uses TRBV6-1 and TRBJ1-1; tentative D call: TRBD1 (5 bases). Trimming cost V 3 bases and J 0 bases, with 11 bases left between them. Germline V lookup: CDR1 MNHNS, CDR2 SASEGT. This CDR3 has 15 residues. As DNA, the CDR3 is TGTGCCAGCAGTGATACGGAGGGACTGAACACTGAAGCTTTCTTT. As protein: CASSDTEGLNTEAFF.

The J gene is TRBJ1-2, the V gene TRBV23-1, with D perhaps TRBD1 (5 bases). TRBV23-1 carries the ORF label, with uncertain function. The germline V and J ends were trimmed by 2 bases and 8 bases, with 12 bases remaining between them. This CDR3 has 13 residues. The CDR3 region has the DNA TGCGCCAGCAGTCAACTCCAGGGAAAGGGCTACACCTTC. This gives the protein CASSQLQGKGYTF.

CDR3 sequence: CASSLDGSLNTQYF. Here the CDR3 DNA reads TGTGCCAGCAGCCTGGACGGGAGTCTAAATACGCAGTATTTT. This chain joins TRBV7-9 and TRBJ2-3; D is perhaps TRBD2 (6 bases). This CDR3 spans 14 amino acids. V was clipped by 5 bases and J by 7 bases, with 16 bases between them. Germline V lookup: CDR1 SEHNR, CDR2 FQNEAQ (reference sequence). Full variable domain (rest looked up from reference TRBV7-9 and TRBJ2-3): DTGVSQNPRHKITKRGQNVTFRCDPISEHNRLYWYRQTLGQGPEFLTYFQNEAQLEKSRLLSDRFSAERPKGSFSTLEIQRTEQGDSAMYLCASSLDGSLNTQYFGPGTRLTVL.

The CDR3 DNA reads as TGTGCCAGCAGCGGGGAACTCTCCTACAATGAGCAGTTCTTC. Its protein is CASSGELSYNEQFF. The chain employs TRBV5-4 and TRBJ2-1; D remains unclear. V lost 4 bases, J lost 0 bases, and 8 bases lay in between. CDR1 is SGHNT, CDR2 YYREEE, per germline (reference sequence). CDR3 length: 14 residues.

The chain is built from TRBV6-1 and TRBJ1-5, with D possibly matching TRBD1 (6 bases). Germline lookup yields CDR1 MNHNS and CDR2 SASEGT. This CDR3 is 13 amino acids long. V was shortened by 6 bases and J by 11 bases, with 17 bases between the two germline ends. CDR3 in DNA: TGTGCCAGCAGGGGGGACATCCCCAGGGCCCAGCATTTT. Encoded protein: CASRGDIPRAQHF.

The rearrangement uses TRBV7-3 and TRBJ1-5; D perhaps matches TRBD1 (5 bases). The germline V gene has CDR1 SGHTA and CDR2 FQGTGA. CDR3 length equals 13 residues. Trimming removed 6 bases from V and 5 bases from J, with 11 bases in between. The CDR3 nucleotides are TGTGCCAGCAGTACTGGCAGGGATCAGCCCCAGCATTTT. It translates to CASSTGRDQPQHF.

This clone was seen more than once but under ten times. This rearrangement joins TRBV4-2 to TRBJ1-2, with D perhaps matching TRBD1 (6 bases). Germline-derived CDR1 and CDR2 are LGHNA and YNFKEQ. Trimming removed 5 bases at V and 2 bases at J, with 9 bases between. The length of the CDR3 is 13 residues. The CDR3: CASSVGTNYGYTF. The CDR3 DNA follows: TGTGCCAGCAGCGTCGGGACAAACTATGGCTACACCTTC.

This clone appeared a few times. The genes are TRBV7-2 and TRBJ2-3; 10 positions agree with TRBD2. Per the germline V gene, CDR1 is SGHTA and CDR2 is FQGNSA. The CDR3 consists of 15 residues. After removal of 5 bases from V and 4 bases from J, the junction contained 6 bases not matched to a gene. DNA for the CDR3: TGTGCCAGCAGCCGAACTAGCGGGGAGTCAGATACGCAGTATTTT. Its translation is CASSRTSGESDTQYF.

This sequence joins TRBV2 and TRBJ2-5; no definite D call. V gave up 4 bases and J gave up 4 bases, with 4 bases separating them. CDR3 length: 11 amino acids. The germline CDR1 and CDR2 sequences are SNHLY and FYNNEI. The CDR3 is CASSVGETQYF. CDR3 nucleotide sequence: TGTGCCAGCAGTGTAGGAGAGACCCAGTACTTC.

The chain employs TRBV5-1 and TRBJ2-3; tentatively, D is TRBD1 (5 bases). V was clipped by 0 bases and J by 2 bases, with 7 bases between them. CDR3 length: 14 amino acids. CDR1 and CDR2 (germline): SGHRS, YFSETQ. The CDR3 DNA sequence: TGCGCCAGCAGCTTGGGACAGAACACAGATACGCAGTATTTT. This encodes CASSLGQNTDTQYF. Looking up the rest from reference TRBV5-1 and TRBJ2-3 gives the full variable domain: KAGVTQTPRYLIKTRGQQVTLSCSPISGHRSVSWYQQTPGQGLQFLFEYFSETQRNKGNFPGRFSGRQFSNSRSEMNVSTLELGDSALYLCASSLGQNTDTQYFGPGTRLTVL.

The gene calls are TRBV25-1 and TRBJ1-2; possible D gene TRBD1, 5 bases. CDR1 is MGHDK, CDR2 SYGVNS, per germline. V lost 8 bases and J lost 3, with 10 bases in between. This CDR3 region has 12 residues. CDR3: CASQGSYYGYTF. Here the CDR3 DNA reads TGTGCCAGCCAGGGTTCCTACTATGGCTACACCTTC.

The chain couples TRBV11-2 to TRBJ2-3; 9 bases are shared with TRBD2. The CDR3 loop spans 18 amino acids. V gave up 2 bases and J gave up 0 bases; unmatched junction bases: 9. Germline V CDR1 and CDR2: SGHAT, FQNNGV. CDR3 loop: CASSLRELAGISTDTQYF. In DNA form, the CDR3 reads TGTGCCAGCAGCTTAAGGGAGCTAGCGGGGATCAGCACAGATACGCAGTATTTT.